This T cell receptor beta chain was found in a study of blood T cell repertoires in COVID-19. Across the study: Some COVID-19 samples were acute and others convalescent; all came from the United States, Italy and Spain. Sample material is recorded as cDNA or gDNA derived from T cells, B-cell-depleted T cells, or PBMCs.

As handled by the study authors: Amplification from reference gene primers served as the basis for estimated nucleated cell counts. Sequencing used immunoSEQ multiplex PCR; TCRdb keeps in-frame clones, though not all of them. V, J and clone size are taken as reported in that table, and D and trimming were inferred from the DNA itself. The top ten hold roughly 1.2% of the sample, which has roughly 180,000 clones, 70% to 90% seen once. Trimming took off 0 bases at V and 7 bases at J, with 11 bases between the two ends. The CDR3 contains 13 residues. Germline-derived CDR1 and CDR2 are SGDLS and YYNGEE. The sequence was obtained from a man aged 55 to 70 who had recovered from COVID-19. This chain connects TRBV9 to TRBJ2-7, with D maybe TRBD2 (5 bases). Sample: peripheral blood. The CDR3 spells CASSVAFPGEQYF. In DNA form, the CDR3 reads TGTGCCAGCAGCGTAGCCTTCCCGGGAGAGCAGTACTTC.